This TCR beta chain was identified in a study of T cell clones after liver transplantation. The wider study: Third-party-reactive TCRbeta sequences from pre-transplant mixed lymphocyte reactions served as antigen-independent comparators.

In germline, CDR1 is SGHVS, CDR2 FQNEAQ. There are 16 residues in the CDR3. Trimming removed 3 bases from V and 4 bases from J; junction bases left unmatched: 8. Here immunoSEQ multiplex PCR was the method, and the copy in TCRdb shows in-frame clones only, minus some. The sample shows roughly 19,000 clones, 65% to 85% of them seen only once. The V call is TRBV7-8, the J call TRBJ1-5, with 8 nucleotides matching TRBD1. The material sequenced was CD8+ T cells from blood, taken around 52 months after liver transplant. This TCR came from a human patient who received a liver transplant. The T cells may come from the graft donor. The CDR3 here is CASSFGGDRRNQPQHF. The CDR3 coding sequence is TGTGCCAGCAGCTTCGGGGGGGACAGGCGGAATCAGCCCCAGCATTTT.